This T cell receptor (beta chain) was sequenced in a study of a mutant IDH1 vaccine in newly diagnosed glioma. Repertoires were generated with immunoSEQ multiplex PCR, while TCRdb's copy carries only in-frame clones and drops some. The sample has about 56,000 clones, less than 80% seen once. Study conclusions and caveats: Seemingly, pseudoprogression had no relation to changes in the top peripheral T cell clonotypes.

CDR1 and CDR2 from the germline V gene are SQVTM and ANQGSEA. Trimming stripped 4 bases from V and 7 bases from J, with 10 bases between. CDR3 length: 12 amino acids. As for this clone: Its antigen is currently unknown.

The time point: week 47, end of study. Alongside topical imiquimod, each dose of vaccine comprised 300 ug of mutant IDH1 20-mer peptide. This specimen was PBMCs, taken from a glioma patient whose treatment included an IDH1 peptide vaccine. The sequence was collected from a man aged 45-60 years with glioma. V and J are TRBV29-1 and TRBJ1-4; no clear D. Here the CDR3 DNA reads TGCAGCGTTGGGGGTAGGAGTGAAAAACTGTTTTTT. The encoded protein is CSVGGRSEKLFF.